What follows are 9 T cell receptor beta chains derived from one specimen sequenced in a study of cytomegalovirus exposure and HLA in healthy donors. The table came from immunoSEQ multiplex PCR; TCRdb's copy has only in-frame clones and leaves some out. Of 100,000 to 150,000 clones listed, around 95% are singletons. Sequencing was done on a sample of PBMCs. Receptors were obtained from a man between 18 and 29 years old in good health and CMV-seronegative.

The rearrangement links TRBV7-2 to TRBJ2-3; D perhaps matches TRBD2 (5 bases). CDR3 length: 18 residues. Germline assignment: CDR1 SGHTA and CDR2 FQGNSA. Trimming left V 0 bases short and J 4 bases short, with 20 bases between. The chain's CDR3 is CASSLAASSRWRPDTQYF. The CDR3 DNA reads as TGTGCCAGCAGCTTAGCTGCATCTAGCAGATGGCGTCCAGATACGCAGTATTTT.

J is TRBJ2-5 and V is TRBV25-1; no reliable D call. The CDR3 extends over 11 amino acids. V was clipped by 0 bases and J by 6 bases, with 2 bases between them. Germline CDR1 and CDR2: MGHDK and SYGVNS. The CDR3 nucleotides read TGTGCCAGCAGTGAATATAAGACCCAGTACTTC. Its translation: CASSEYKTQYF.

This clone has a single count. The rearrangement joins TRBV5-1 to TRBJ1-5; 7 nucleotides line up with TRBD1. V was clipped by 4 bases and J by 2 bases; unmatched bases: 6. Per the germline V gene, CDR1 is SGHRS and CDR2 is YFSETQ. The CDR3 has 15 residues. CDR3 nucleotides: TGCGCCAGCAGCACGACCGGGACAGGCAATCAGCCCCAGCATTTT. Translated, it gives CASSTTGTGNQPQHF.

This chain links TRBV18 with TRBJ2-7, with 8 bases fitting TRBD2. Germline V gives CDR1 KGHSH, CDR2 LQKENI. V trimming: 6 bases; J trimming: 6 bases; junction bases outside the gene matches: 7. This CDR3 has 13 amino acids. The CDR3: CASSPGTRVEQYF. For the CDR3, the DNA is TGTGCCAGCTCCCCGGGGACTAGAGTCGAGCAGTACTTC.

The V gene is TRBV29-1, the J gene TRBJ1-2; 9 bases map to TRBD1. CDR3 length: 16 amino acids. V dropped 2 bases and J dropped 2; count of bases not matched to a gene: 9. Looked up from germline, CDR1 is SQVTM and CDR2 is ANQGSEA. CDR3 loop: CSVERPGQGKNYGYTF. Here the CDR3 DNA reads TGCAGCGTTGAACGACCTGGACAGGGGAAAAACTATGGCTACACCTTC.

The J gene is TRBJ1-3, the V gene TRBV28, with D maybe TRBD1 (6 bases). The V end was cut by 2 bases, the J end by 0 bases, with 8 bases between. Germline-derived CDR1 and CDR2 are MDHEN and SYDVKM. CDR3 length: 15 amino acids. CDR3 sequence: CASSLRTVSGNTIYF. The CDR3 nucleotides are TGTGCCAGCAGTTTACGGACAGTCTCTGGAAACACCATATATTTT.

The chain links TRBV10-1 to TRBJ2-3; tentatively, D is TRBD2 (6 bases). Germline V gene lookup returns CDR1 WNHNN and CDR2 SYGVQD (reference sequence). This CDR3 spans 15 amino acids. V lost 3 bases to trimming and J lost 0 bases, with 10 bases between them. The CDR3 spells CASSDVAASTDTQYF. The CDR3 DNA reads as TGCGCCAGCAGTGATGTAGCGGCAAGCACAGATACGCAGTATTTT.

V is TRBV5-1 and J is TRBJ1-1; 10 bases agree with TRBD1. From germline, CDR1 is SGHRS and CDR2 YFSETQ. This CDR3 has 14 amino acids. V was clipped by 0 bases and J by 4 bases; unmatched bases: 0. The CDR3 DNA reads as TGCGCCAGCAGCTTGGGGGACAGGGGCACTGAAGCTTTCTTT. The encoded protein is CASSLGDRGTEAFF. The full variable domain, in which reference TRBV5-1 and TRBJ1-1 provide the parts outside the CDR3, is KAGVTQTPRYLIKTRGQQVTLSCSPISGHRSVSWYQQTPGQGLQFLFEYFSETQRNKGNFPGRFSGRQFSNSRSEMNVSTLELGDSALYLCASSLGDRGTEAFFGQGTRLTVV.

V is TRBV5-1 and J is TRBJ2-1; 9 bases line up with TRBD2. Per germline, CDR1 SGHRS and CDR2 YFSETQ. The CDR3 spans 16 residues. V shed 10 bases and J 7 bases; nucleotides not matched to a gene: 18. The DNA of the CDR3 is TGCGCCTCCAGACCCCAATTAGCGGGAGTGGGAAATGAGCAGTTCTTC. This encodes CASRPQLAGVGNEQFF.